The present entry profiles one T cell receptor (beta chain) with its context. Per the germline V gene, CDR1 is SGHRS and CDR2 is YFSETQ. V lost 4 bases, J lost 7 bases, and 23 bases lay in between. The CDR3 consists of 16 residues. This record comes from a study of blood T cell repertoires in COVID-19. Study context: Whether acute or convalescent, the COVID-19 samples came from the United States, Italy and Spain. Nucleic acid was either cDNA or gDNA, and it came from T cells, B-cell-depleted T cells, or PBMCs.

Some clones are missing from TCRdb's copy, which holds only in-frame ones; the method was immunoSEQ multiplex PCR. The table has 20,000 or so clones, around 92% seen once. This receptor was obtained from a human donor in a cohort sampled during active COVID-19. This chain connects TRBV5-1 to TRBJ2-5, with a weak D call TRBD1 (6 bases). What was sequenced was peripheral blood. This CDR3 reads CASSDDLQGPQGTQYF. The CDR3 DNA is TGCGCCAGCAGCGATGATTTACAGGGCCCCCAGGGGACCCAGTACTTC.